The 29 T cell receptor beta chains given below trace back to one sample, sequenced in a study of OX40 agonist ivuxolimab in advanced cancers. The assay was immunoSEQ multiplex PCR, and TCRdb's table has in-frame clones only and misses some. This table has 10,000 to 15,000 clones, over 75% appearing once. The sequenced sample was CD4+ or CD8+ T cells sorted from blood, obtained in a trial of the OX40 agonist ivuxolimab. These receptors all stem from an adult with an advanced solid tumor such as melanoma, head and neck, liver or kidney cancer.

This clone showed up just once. CDR3 nucleotides: TGTGCCAGCAGCGTCCGGGACTACTTCACAGATACGCAGTATTTT. Amino acid sequence: CASSVRDYFTDTQYF. The chain links TRBV9 to TRBJ2-3, with 7 bases matching TRBD2. There are 15 residues in the CDR3. Germline assignment: CDR1 SGDLS and CDR2 YYNGEE. J was trimmed by 2 bases and V by 2 bases; bases with no gene match: 5.

The CDR3 spells CSVPGTGASGNTIYF. CDR3 DNA sequence: TGCAGCGTCCCCGGGACAGGGGCGTCTGGAAACACCATATATTTT. The chain carries TRBV29-1 and TRBJ1-3, with 10 bases that match TRBD1. Germline CDR1 is SQVTM and CDR2 is ANQGSEA. This CDR3 spans 15 amino acids. With 6 bases clipped from V and 1 base from J, the junction kept 6 bases outside the gene matches. The full variable domain, completed using reference TRBV29-1 and TRBJ1-3, is SAVISQKPSRDICQRGTSLTIQCQVDSQVTMMFWYRQQPGQSLTLIATANQGSEATYESGFVIDKFPISRPNLTFSTLTVSNMSPEDSSIYLCSVPGTGASGNTIYFGEGSWLTVV.

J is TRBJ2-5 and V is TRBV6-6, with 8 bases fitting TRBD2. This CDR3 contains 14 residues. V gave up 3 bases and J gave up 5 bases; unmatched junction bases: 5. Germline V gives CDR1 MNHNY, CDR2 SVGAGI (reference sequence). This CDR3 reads CASSYEAGVETQYF. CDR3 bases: TGTGCCAGCAGTTATGAAGCGGGGGTTGAGACCCAGTACTTC.

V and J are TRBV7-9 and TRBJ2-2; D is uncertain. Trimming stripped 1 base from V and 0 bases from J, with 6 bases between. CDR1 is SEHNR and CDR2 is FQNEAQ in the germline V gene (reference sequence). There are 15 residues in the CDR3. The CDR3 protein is CASSLVAANTGELFF. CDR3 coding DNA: TGTGCCAGCAGCTTAGTTGCAGCGAACACCGGGGAGCTGTTTTTT.

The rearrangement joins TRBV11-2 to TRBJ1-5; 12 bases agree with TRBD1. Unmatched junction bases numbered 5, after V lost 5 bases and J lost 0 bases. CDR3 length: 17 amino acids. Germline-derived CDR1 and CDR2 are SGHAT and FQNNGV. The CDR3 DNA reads TGTGCCAGCAGCCTTGGGACAGGGGGCTTTAGCAATCAGCCCCAGCATTTT. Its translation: CASSLGTGGFSNQPQHF.

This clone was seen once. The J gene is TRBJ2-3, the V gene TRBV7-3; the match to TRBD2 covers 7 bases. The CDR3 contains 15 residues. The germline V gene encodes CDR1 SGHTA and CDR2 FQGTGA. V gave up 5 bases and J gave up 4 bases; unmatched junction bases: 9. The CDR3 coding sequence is TGTGCCAGCAGCGCCCTACTAGCGCGGGCAGATACGCAGTATTTT. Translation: CASSALLARADTQYF.

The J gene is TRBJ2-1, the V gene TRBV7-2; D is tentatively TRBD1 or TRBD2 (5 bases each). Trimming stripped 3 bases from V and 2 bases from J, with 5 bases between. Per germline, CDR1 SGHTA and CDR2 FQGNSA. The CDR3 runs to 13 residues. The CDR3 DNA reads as TGTGCCAGCAGCTTGGGACCCTACAATGAGCAGTTCTTC. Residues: CASSLGPYNEQFF.

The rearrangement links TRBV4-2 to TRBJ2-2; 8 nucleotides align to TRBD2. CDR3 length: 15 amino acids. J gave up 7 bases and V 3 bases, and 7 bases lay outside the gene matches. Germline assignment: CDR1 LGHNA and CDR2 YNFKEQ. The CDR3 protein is CASSQPGLEHGELFF. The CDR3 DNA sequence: TGTGCCAGCAGCCAGCCGGGACTAGAGCACGGGGAGCTGTTTTTT.

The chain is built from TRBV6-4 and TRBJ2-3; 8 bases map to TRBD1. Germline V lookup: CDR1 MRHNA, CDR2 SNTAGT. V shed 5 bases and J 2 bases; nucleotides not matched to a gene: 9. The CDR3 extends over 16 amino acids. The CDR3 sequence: CASSSGQGGDTDTQYF. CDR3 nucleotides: TGTGCCAGCAGTTCCGGACAGGGTGGGGACACAGATACGCAGTATTTT.

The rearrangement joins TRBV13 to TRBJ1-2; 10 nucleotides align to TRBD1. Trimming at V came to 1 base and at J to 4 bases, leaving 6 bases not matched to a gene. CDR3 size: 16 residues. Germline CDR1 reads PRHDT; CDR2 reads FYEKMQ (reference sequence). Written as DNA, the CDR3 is TGTGCCAGCAGCTTAGCCGGGACAGGGGATTGCTATGGCTACACCTTC. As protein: CASSLAGTGDCYGYTF.

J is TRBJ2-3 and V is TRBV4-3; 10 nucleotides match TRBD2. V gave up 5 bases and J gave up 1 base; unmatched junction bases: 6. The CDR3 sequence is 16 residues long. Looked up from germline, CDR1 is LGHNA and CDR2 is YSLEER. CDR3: CASSGLGTSGTDTQYF. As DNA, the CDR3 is TGCGCCAGCAGCGGGCTTGGGACTAGCGGCACAGATACGCAGTATTTT.

This CDR3 is CASSQAQVQGTDTQYF. The CDR3 region has the DNA TGCGCCAGCAGCCAAGCACAAGTACAGGGCACAGATACGCAGTATTTT. The chain carries TRBV4-3 and TRBJ2-3; D is possibly TRBD1 (5 bases). V lost 1 base and J 1 base, leaving 12 bases between the germline ends. The V gene's germline CDR1 is LGHNA and CDR2 YSLEER. The CDR3 is 16 amino acids.

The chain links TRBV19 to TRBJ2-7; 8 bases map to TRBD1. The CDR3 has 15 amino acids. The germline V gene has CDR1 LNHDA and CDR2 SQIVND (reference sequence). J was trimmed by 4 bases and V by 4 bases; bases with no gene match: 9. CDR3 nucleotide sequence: TGTGCCAGTAGTAGCGCAGGGGGCGCGGGGTACGAGCAGTACTTC. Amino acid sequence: CASSSAGGAGYEQYF.

CDR3 sequence: CASSLGHEAFF. In nucleotides, the CDR3 is TGTGCCAGCAGCTTAGGTCATGAAGCTTTCTTT. The rearrangement uses TRBV11-2 and TRBJ1-1; D is uncertain. The V gene lost 1 base and the J gene lost 7 bases, with 4 bases spanning the gap. Germline V gives CDR1 SGHAT, CDR2 FQNNGV. The CDR3 runs 11 residues.

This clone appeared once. For the CDR3, the DNA is TGCGCCAGCAGCCAAGACCGACAGGGTGGGGAGCAGTACTTC. It encodes CASSQDRQGGEQYF. This rearrangement joins TRBV4-3 to TRBJ2-7; 7 bases line up with TRBD1. V dropped 0 bases and J dropped 7; count of bases not matched to a gene: 6. In germline, CDR1 is LGHNA, CDR2 YSLEER. The CDR3 spans 14 residues.

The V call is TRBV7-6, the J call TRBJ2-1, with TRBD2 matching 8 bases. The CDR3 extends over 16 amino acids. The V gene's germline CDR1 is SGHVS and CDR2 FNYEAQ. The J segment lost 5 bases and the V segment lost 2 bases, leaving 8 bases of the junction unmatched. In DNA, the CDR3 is TGTGCCAGCAGCTTATATAGTAGCGGGGCGAACAATGAGCAGTTCTTC. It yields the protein CASSLYSSGANNEQFF.

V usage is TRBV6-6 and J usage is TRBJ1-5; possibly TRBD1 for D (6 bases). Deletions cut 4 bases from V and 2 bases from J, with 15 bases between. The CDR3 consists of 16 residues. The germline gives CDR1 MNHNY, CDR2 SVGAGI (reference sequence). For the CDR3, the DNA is TGTGCCAGCAGTTTCATACAGGGTGGCGGCAATCAGCCCCAGCATTTT. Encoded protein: CASSFIQGGGNQPQHF.

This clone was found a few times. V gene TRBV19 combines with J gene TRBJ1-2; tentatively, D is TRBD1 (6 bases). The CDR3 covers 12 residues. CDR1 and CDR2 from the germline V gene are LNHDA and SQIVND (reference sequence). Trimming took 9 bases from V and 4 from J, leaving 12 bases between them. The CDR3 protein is CASTGWAYGYTF. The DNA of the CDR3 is TGTGCCAGCACAGGGTGGGCCTATGGCTACACCTTC.

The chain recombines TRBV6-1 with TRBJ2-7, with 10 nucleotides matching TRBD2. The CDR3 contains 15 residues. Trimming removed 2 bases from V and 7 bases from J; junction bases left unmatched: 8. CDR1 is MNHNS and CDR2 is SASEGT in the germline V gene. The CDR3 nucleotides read TGTGCCAGCAGTGAAATAGCTAGCGGGGGAACAGAGCAGTACTTC. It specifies CASSEIASGGTEQYF.

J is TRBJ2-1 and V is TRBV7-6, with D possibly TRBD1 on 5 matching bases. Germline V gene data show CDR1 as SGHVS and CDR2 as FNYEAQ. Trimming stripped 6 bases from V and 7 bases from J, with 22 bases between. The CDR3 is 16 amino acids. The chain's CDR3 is CASSLDQGRPLNEQFF. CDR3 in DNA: TGTGCCAGCAGTTTGGACCAGGGTCGACCCTTGAATGAGCAGTTCTTC.

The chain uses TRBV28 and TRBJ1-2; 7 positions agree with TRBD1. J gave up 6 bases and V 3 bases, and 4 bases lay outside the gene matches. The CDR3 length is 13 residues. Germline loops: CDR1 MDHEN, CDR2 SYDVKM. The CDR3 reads CASSFRQGNGYTF. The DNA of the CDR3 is TGTGCCAGCAGTTTCCGACAGGGAAATGGCTACACCTTC.

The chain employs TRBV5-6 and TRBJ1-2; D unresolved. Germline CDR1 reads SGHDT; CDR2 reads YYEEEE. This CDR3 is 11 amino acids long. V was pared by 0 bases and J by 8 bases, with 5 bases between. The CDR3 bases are TGTGCCAGCAGCTTGGGTTCCGGCTACACCTTC. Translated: CASSLGSGYTF. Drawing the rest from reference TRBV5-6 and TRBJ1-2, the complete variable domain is DAGVTQSPTHLIKTRGQQVTLRCSPKSGHDTVSWYQQALGQGPQFIFQYYEEEERQRGNFPDRFSGHQFPNYSSELNVNALLLGDSALYLCASSLGSGYTFGSGTRLTVV.

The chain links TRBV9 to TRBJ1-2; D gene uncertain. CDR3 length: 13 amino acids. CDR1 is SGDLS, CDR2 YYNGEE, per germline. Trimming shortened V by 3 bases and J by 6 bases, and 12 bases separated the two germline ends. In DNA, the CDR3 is TGTGCCAGCAGCGAAACACCTTCCCATGGCTACACCTTC. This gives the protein CASSETPSHGYTF.

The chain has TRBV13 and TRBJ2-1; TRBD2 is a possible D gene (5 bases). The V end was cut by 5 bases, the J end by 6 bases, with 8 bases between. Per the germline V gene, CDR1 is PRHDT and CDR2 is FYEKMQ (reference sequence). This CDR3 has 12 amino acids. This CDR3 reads CASSREGNEQFF. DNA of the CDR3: TGTGCCAGCAGCCGAGAGGGCAATGAGCAGTTCTTC.

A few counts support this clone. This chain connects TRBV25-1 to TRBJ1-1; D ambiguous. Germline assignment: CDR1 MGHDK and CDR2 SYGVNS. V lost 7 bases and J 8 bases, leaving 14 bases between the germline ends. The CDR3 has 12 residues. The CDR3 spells CASTNSGFEAFF. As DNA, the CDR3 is TGTGCCAGCACCAACTCCGGGTTCGAAGCTTTCTTT.

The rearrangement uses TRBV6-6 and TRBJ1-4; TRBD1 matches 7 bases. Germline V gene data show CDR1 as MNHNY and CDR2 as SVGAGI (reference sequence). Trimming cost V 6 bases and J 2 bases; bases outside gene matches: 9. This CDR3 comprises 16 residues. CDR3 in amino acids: CASRSSQGFTNEKLFF. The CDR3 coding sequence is TGTGCCAGCAGAAGCTCACAGGGGTTCACTAATGAAAAACTGTTTTTT.

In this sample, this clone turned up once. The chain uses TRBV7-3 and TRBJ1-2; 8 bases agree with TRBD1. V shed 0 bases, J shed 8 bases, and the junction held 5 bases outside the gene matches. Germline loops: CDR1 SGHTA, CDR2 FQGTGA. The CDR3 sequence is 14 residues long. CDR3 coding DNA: TGTGCCAGCAGCTTAACGGCAGGGGGCGACGGCTACACCTTC. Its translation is CASSLTAGGDGYTF.

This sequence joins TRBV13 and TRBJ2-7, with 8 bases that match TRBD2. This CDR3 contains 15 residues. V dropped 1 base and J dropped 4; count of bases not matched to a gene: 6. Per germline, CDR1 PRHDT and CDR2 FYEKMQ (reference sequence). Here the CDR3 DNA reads TGTGCCAGCAGCTTAGAACTAGCGGAGGTGTACGAGCAGTACTTC. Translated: CASSLELAEVYEQYF.

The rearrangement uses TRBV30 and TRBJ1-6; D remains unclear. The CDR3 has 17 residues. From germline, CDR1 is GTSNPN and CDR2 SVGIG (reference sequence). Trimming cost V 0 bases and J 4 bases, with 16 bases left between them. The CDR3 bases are TGTGCCTGGAGTGTACTGCGTCAGCCGGAGTATAATTCACCCCTCCACTTT. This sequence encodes CAWSVLRQPEYNSPLHF.